One sample yielded the 27 T cell receptor beta chains listed below, sequenced in a study of cytotoxic CD8 clonotypes in ibrutinib-treated CLL. TCRdb keeps only in-frame clones here, not all; method: immunoSEQ multiplex PCR. The repertoire includes about 140,000 clones, 60% to 80% of them detected once, and 25% to 35% sits in the top ten. The specimen was PBMCs, collected after 12 months of ibrutinib treatment. The source of these receptors is a human donor with chronic lymphocytic leukemia.

This clone has just one count. The gene calls are TRBV28 and TRBJ2-3; maybe TRBD1 (6 bases). The germline V gene has CDR1 MDHEN and CDR2 SYDVKM. Deletions cut 8 bases from V and 4 bases from J, with 16 bases between. This CDR3 spans 14 amino acids. The CDR3 nucleotides are TGTGCCAGCGAGGTAGGGGGTAGGGCAGATACGCAGTATTTT. Its protein product is CASEVGGRADTQYF.

The chain employs TRBV5-1 and TRBJ2-5, with 11 bases fitting TRBD2. V shed 4 bases and J 5 bases; nucleotides not matched to a gene: 7. Germline V gene lookup returns CDR1 SGHRS and CDR2 YFSETQ. The CDR3 sequence is 15 residues long. The CDR3 sequence is CASSPGTSGGETQYF. The CDR3 nucleotides are TGCGCCAGCAGCCCAGGGACTAGCGGAGGGGAGACCCAGTACTTC.

This clone has just one count. This chain uses TRBV4-2 with TRBJ2-7; 7 nucleotides line up with TRBD1. V was clipped by 1 base and J by 2 bases; unmatched bases: 5. The CDR3 covers 15 residues. CDR1 and CDR2 (germline): LGHNA, YNFKEQ. CDR3 protein: CASSQVYRGTYEQYF. The CDR3 DNA follows: TGTGCCAGCAGCCAAGTGTACAGGGGAACCTACGAGCAGTACTTC.

The V and J genes are TRBV29-1 and TRBJ2-7, with 14 bases aligning to TRBD2. The CDR3 runs to 18 residues. Looked up from germline, CDR1 is SQVTM and CDR2 is ANQGSEA. Germline trimming cut 5 bases from V and 5 bases from J; bases unmatched to any gene: 17. CDR3 nucleotide sequence: TGCAGCGTTTCTTCTCCGGGACTAGCGGGGGCTCACAGGAACGAGCAGTACTTC. It encodes CSVSSPGLAGAHRNEQYF.

The chain recombines TRBV28 with TRBJ1-3; D uncertain. This CDR3 has 15 amino acids. CDR1 MDHEN and CDR2 SYDVKM come from the germline V gene. V was shortened by 5 bases and J by 2 bases, with 13 bases between the two germline ends. CDR3 residues: CASSPGFGAGNTIYF. CDR3 DNA sequence: TGTGCCAGCAGTCCTGGTTTTGGGGCTGGAAACACCATATATTTT.

This clone was found a few times. The V and J genes are TRBV10-3 and TRBJ2-3; the match to TRBD2 covers 7 bases. CDR1 and CDR2 (germline): ENHRY, SYGVKD. The CDR3 is 16 amino acids. V was pared by 5 bases and J by 1 base, with 9 bases of the junction left unmatched. The CDR3 protein is CAISSPGGVGTDTQYF. The DNA for the CDR3 is TGTGCCATCAGTTCTCCGGGGGGTGTCGGCACAGATACGCAGTATTTT.

A single count supports this clone. This sequence joins TRBV2 and TRBJ2-7; D is undetermined. The CDR3 is made up of 11 amino acids. The V end lost 5 bases, the J end lost 9 bases, and 11 bases lay between the germline ends. Germline CDR1 SNHLY, CDR2 FYNNEI. The DNA of the CDR3 is TGTGCCAGCAGTTTAAACGAGCGGCAGTACTTC. Translating gives CASSLNERQYF.

This clone was seen once. V is TRBV10-3 and J is TRBJ1-1; TRBD1 agrees at 8 bases. This CDR3 contains 16 residues. The germline V gene has CDR1 ENHRY and CDR2 SYGVKD. V gave up 3 bases and J gave up 5 bases; unmatched junction bases: 11. The CDR3 sequence: CAISEGTQGARTEAFF. CDR3 coding DNA: TGTGCCATCAGTGAAGGGACGCAGGGGGCGCGGACTGAAGCTTTCTTT.

The CDR3, as DNA: TGTGCCAGCAGTAGTTTGACAGGGGGTGCAACAGATACGCAGTATTTT. Its translation is CASSSLTGGATDTQYF. This chain uses TRBV9 with TRBJ2-3; 9 bases line up with TRBD1. Germline CDR1 SGDLS, CDR2 YYNGEE. This CDR3 spans 16 amino acids. J gave up 3 bases and V 5 bases, and 10 bases lay outside the gene matches.

The genes are TRBV6-1 and TRBJ2-7, with D unclear. Deletions cut 7 bases from V and 6 bases from J, with 16 bases between. The CDR3 has 13 amino acids. CDR1 and CDR2 from the germline V gene are MNHNS and SASEGT. The DNA of the CDR3 is TGTGCCAGCACGTCGCTCTCGCTTTTCGAGCAGTACTTC. Translation: CASTSLSLFEQYF.

The V gene is TRBV29-1, the J gene TRBJ2-7; 8 bases are shared with TRBD2. The germline V gene encodes CDR1 SQVTM and CDR2 ANQGSEA. V shed 5 bases, J shed 2 bases, and the junction held 8 bases outside the gene matches. The length of the CDR3 is 14 residues. CDR3 bases: TGCAGCGTTTGTGGGCGGGGGGAGCCCTACGAGCAGTACTTC. The encoded protein is CSVCGRGEPYEQYF.

The CDR3 coding sequence is TGTGCCTGGAGTGTACCGGGGAGCTCCTATAATTCACCCCTCCACTTT. This codes for CAWSVPGSSYNSPLHF. V gene TRBV30 combines with J gene TRBJ1-6; D not certain. The germline V and J ends were trimmed by 0 bases and 0 bases, with 9 bases remaining between them. This CDR3 has 16 amino acids. From germline, CDR1 is GTSNPN and CDR2 SVGIG (reference sequence).

The rearrangement joins TRBV7-2 to TRBJ2-2; TRBD1 is a possible D gene (5 bases). V was shortened by 5 bases and J by 5 bases, with 15 bases between the two germline ends. Germline V CDR1 and CDR2: SGHTA, FQGNSA. CDR3 size: 15 residues. This chain's CDR3 is CASSSGQGYTGELFF. As DNA, the CDR3 is TGTGCCAGCAGCAGTGGCCAGGGTTATACCGGGGAGCTGTTTTTT.

The CDR3 DNA reads TGCGCCAGCAGCCAAGAGCTAGCGGGAATCCACGAGCAGTACTTC. The encoded protein is CASSQELAGIHEQYF. This chain uses TRBV4-3 with TRBJ2-7, with 9 bases identical to TRBD2. The germline CDR1 and CDR2 sequences are LGHNA and YSLEER. V shed 0 bases, J shed 5 bases, and the junction held 5 bases outside the gene matches. The CDR3 is 15 residues long.

V and J are TRBV6-5 and TRBJ1-2, with TRBD1 matching 7 bases. Germline V gives CDR1 MNHEY, CDR2 SVGAGI. This CDR3 spans 13 amino acids. Unmatched junction bases numbered 8, after V lost 5 bases and J lost 8 bases. The CDR3 nucleotides are TGTGCCAGCAGTGAAAGAACAGGGGACGGCTACACCTTC. Translated, it gives CASSERTGDGYTF.

Only a few counts were recorded for this clone. The DNA for the CDR3 is TGCGCCAGCAGCCCCACGGGACTAGCGGGAGCGGGGGACATTCAGTACTTC. Its translation: CASSPTGLAGAGDIQYF. The rearrangement joins TRBV5-1 to TRBJ2-4, with TRBD2 matching over 14 bases. With 4 bases clipped from V and 8 bases from J, the junction kept 11 bases outside the gene matches. CDR1 is SGHRS, CDR2 YFSETQ, per germline. CDR3 length equals 17 residues.

This clone was counted a few times. This chain joins TRBV7-9 and TRBJ2-7; D call uncertain. With 5 bases removed from V and 3 bases from J, the gap between germline ends came to 8 bases. This CDR3 region has 12 residues. CDR1 is SEHNR and CDR2 is FQNEAQ in the germline V gene (reference sequence). The CDR3 protein is CASSGFNYEQYF. CDR3 nucleotides: TGTGCCAGCAGCGGCTTCAACTACGAGCAGTACTTC.

The chain recombines TRBV9 with TRBJ2-3; D is unresolved. V lost 4 bases, J lost 3 bases, and 6 bases lay in between. Per germline, CDR1 SGDLS and CDR2 YYNGEE. The CDR3 is 12 residues long. The CDR3 nucleotides read TGTGCCAGCAGCCCCCGGACAGATACGCAGTATTTT. Its protein product is CASSPRTDTQYF.

Written as DNA, the CDR3 is TGTGCCTGGAGTGTACACGGAATCTCGTACAATGAGCAGTTCTTC. Translated, it gives CAWSVHGISYNEQFF. The V call is TRBV30, the J call TRBJ2-1; the D is unclear. Deletions cut 0 bases from V and 4 bases from J, with 13 bases between. Per germline, CDR1 GTSNPN and CDR2 SVGIG (reference sequence). This CDR3 spans 15 amino acids.

The rearrangement joins TRBV5-8 to TRBJ2-5; weak D call: TRBD2 (5 bases). The CDR3 extends over 17 amino acids. Germline V gene sequence: CDR1 SGHTS, CDR2 YDEGEE. The germline V and J ends were trimmed by 2 bases and 3 bases, with 20 bases remaining between them. The DNA of the CDR3 is TGTGCCAGCAGCTTTAGTTCTGGGAGAGGAGTCAAAGAGACCCAGTACTTC. It is translated as CASSFSSGRGVKETQYF.

This clone has a single count. The genes are TRBV6-5 and TRBJ2-3; D ambiguous. CDR3 size: 16 residues. Germline-derived CDR1 and CDR2 are MNHEY and SVGAGI. V lost 1 base, J lost 2 bases, and 13 bases lay in between. The CDR3 loop is CASSYYGGSPTDTQYF. The DNA for the CDR3 is TGTGCCAGCAGTTACTATGGCGGTAGCCCCACAGATACGCAGTATTTT.

This clone was seen a single time. The V gene is TRBV27, the J gene TRBJ2-1; no clear D. The V gene's germline CDR1 is MNHEY and CDR2 SMNVEV (reference sequence). The CDR3 contains 11 residues. The V and J ends lost 7 bases and 4 bases respectively, with 5 bases between them. CDR3 in DNA: TGTGCCAGCACCGCTTACAATGAGCAGTTCTTC. Its protein product is CASTAYNEQFF.

The chain is built from TRBV11-2 and TRBJ2-5; TRBD2 matches at 7 bases. Germline CDR1 is SGHAT and CDR2 is FQNNGV. V lost 1 base to trimming and J lost 5 bases; unmatched junction nucleotides: 4. The CDR3 is 14 residues long. For the CDR3, the DNA is TGTGCCAGCAGCTTAGCTGGGGGGGGTGAGACCCAGTACTTC. It translates to CASSLAGGGETQYF.

Notes on this clone: The same CDR3 arises from other DNA sequences in this sample as well. V is TRBV5-1 and J is TRBJ2-5; the D is unclear. Trimming removed 0 bases from V and 2 bases from J, with 8 bases in between. The CDR3 contains 14 residues. Germline CDR1 reads SGHRS; CDR2 reads YFSETQ. The CDR3 sequence: CASSLAGSQETQYF. In DNA, the CDR3 is TGCGCCAGCAGCTTGGCCGGATCACAAGAGACCCAGTACTTC.

This clone was detected only once. This chain connects TRBV19 to TRBJ2-7; 9 bases match TRBD1. Germline values: CDR1 LNHDA, CDR2 SQIVND (reference sequence). The CDR3 contains 15 residues. Unmatched junction bases numbered 5, after V lost 3 bases and J lost 2 bases. Here the CDR3 reads CASSMGTGLPYEQYF. The CDR3 bases are TGTGCCAGTAGTATGGGGACAGGGCTTCCCTACGAGCAGTACTTC.

This chain uses TRBV9 with TRBJ2-1, with 10 bases fitting TRBD2. V was pared by 4 bases and J by 10 bases, with 17 bases of the junction left unmatched. Germline CDR1 and CDR2: SGDLS and YYNGEE. CDR3 size: 17 residues. CDR3 sequence: CASSSPILAGDLNEQFF. CDR3 DNA sequence: TGTGCCAGCAGCTCTCCAATCCTAGCGGGAGACCTTAACGAGCAGTTCTTC.

The CDR3 DNA reads as TGTGCCAGCAGCTCCGGGACAGGGCCCTACGAGCAGTACTTC. It is translated as CASSSGTGPYEQYF. The J gene is TRBJ2-7, the V gene TRBV6-5; TRBD1 aligns across 9 bases. V trimming: 6 bases; J trimming: 2 bases; junction bases outside the gene matches: 5. The V gene's germline CDR1 is MNHEY and CDR2 SVGAGI. The CDR3 consists of 14 residues.